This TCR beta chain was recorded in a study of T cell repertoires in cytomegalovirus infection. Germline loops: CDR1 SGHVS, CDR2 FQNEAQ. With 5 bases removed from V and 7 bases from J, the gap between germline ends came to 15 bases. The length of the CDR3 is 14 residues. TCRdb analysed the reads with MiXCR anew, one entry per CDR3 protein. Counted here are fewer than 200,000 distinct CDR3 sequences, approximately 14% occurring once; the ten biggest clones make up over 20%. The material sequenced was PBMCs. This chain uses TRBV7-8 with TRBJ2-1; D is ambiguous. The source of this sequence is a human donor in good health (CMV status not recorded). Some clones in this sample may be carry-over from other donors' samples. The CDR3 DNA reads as TGTGCCAGCAGCCCCCTAGACTTTAATAATGAGCAGTTCTTC. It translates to CASSPLDFNNEQFF.